Below, 12 T cell receptor beta chains from the same sample are listed, as sequenced in a study of CD8 T cells in ankylosing spondylitis. TCRdb re-analysed the 5' RACE reads in MiXCR, keeping a single row per CDR3 protein. Among about 320,000 distinct CDR3 sequences listed, around 10% were seen once. The source material was blood, either unsorted or a sorted T cell fraction (not recorded which). These TCRs come from a female donor with ankylosing spondylitis or in good health (not recorded which).

This clonotype was seen more than once but under ten times. The chain combines TRBV19 with TRBJ2-1; TRBD1 is a possible D gene (6 bases). Germline-derived CDR1 and CDR2 are LNHDA and SQIVND (reference sequence). V was cut by 3 bases and J by 9 bases, with 18 bases left in between. CDR3 length equals 15 residues. The CDR3 DNA follows: TGTGCCAGTAGTATCCCGGGACAACGTACTTCTGAGCAGTTCTTC. It codes for CASSIPGQRTSEQFF.

This clonotype appeared many times. This chain links TRBV7-2 with TRBJ2-3; the D gene is possibly TRBD2 (5 bases). This CDR3 comprises 14 residues. CDR1 and CDR2 from the germline V gene are SGHTA and FQGNSA. V was clipped by 0 bases and J by 5 bases, with 9 bases between them. The CDR3 reads CASSLAGEVDTQYF. The CDR3 nucleotides read TGTGCCAGCAGCTTAGCGGGAGAAGTAGATACGCAGTATTTT.

The J gene is TRBJ2-3, the V gene TRBV5-1, with 7 bases identical to TRBD2. The germline CDR1 and CDR2 sequences are SGHRS and YFSETQ. V lost 4 bases to trimming and J lost 2 bases; unmatched junction nucleotides: 7. CDR3 length: 15 amino acids. CDR3 DNA: TGCGCCAGCAGCGGTAGCGGGTCGATCACAGATACGCAGTATTTT. Its translation: CASSGSGSITDTQYF.

This clonotype was recorded at least ten times. J is TRBJ2-7 and V is TRBV6-2 or TRBV6-3; unclear D gene. CDR1 and CDR2 (germline): MNHEY, SVGEGT. Trimming left V 5 bases short and J 2 bases short, with 22 bases between. The CDR3 length is 17 residues. The DNA of the CDR3 is TGTGCCAGCAGTACTTCCTTCGATCGGAGCGCCACCTACGAGCAGTACTTC. Protein sequence: CASSTSFDRSATYEQYF.

This clonotype was counted many times. The rearrangement links TRBV29-1 to TRBJ1-3; no firm D call. CDR3 size: 14 residues. Trimming left V 3 bases short and J 1 base short, with 10 bases between. Per the germline V gene, CDR1 is SQVTM and CDR2 is ANQGSEA. The CDR3 DNA is TGCAGCGTTGACCCCTCGGGTTCTGGAAACACCATATATTTT. Protein: CSVDPSGSGNTIYF.

This clonotype was recorded many times. The chain has TRBV5-1 and TRBJ2-1, with TRBD1 identical over 8 bases. CDR3 length: 15 amino acids. From germline, CDR1 is SGHRS and CDR2 YFSETQ. V was pared by 4 bases and J by 4 bases, with 7 bases of the junction left unmatched. The CDR3 reads CASSPDRGGYNEQFF. The CDR3 nucleotides are TGCGCCAGCAGCCCAGACAGGGGTGGGTACAATGAGCAGTTCTTC.

This clonotype has at least ten counts. The DNA of the CDR3 is TGTGCCAGCAGCGCCTCGAGGTTTATGAGTGTGGAGCAGTTCTTC. This translates into CASSASRFMSVEQFF. The chain couples TRBV9 to TRBJ2-1; D ambiguous. The V gene lost 3 bases and the J gene lost 10 bases, with 20 bases spanning the gap. The CDR3 extends over 15 amino acids. Germline V CDR1 and CDR2: SGDLS, YYNGEE.

This clonotype came up many times. The chain links TRBV27 to TRBJ1-2; possibly TRBD1 for D (5 bases). This CDR3 contains 12 residues. Germline CDR1 and CDR2: MNHEY and SMNVEV (reference sequence). V was shortened by 5 bases and J by 4 bases, with 8 bases between the two germline ends. The CDR3 region is CASSRGLYGYTF. CDR3 DNA: TGTGCCAGCAGTAGGGGCCTCTATGGCTACACCTTC.

By proportion, this clonotype is medium-sized. The J gene is TRBJ2-5, the V gene TRBV5-5; no clear D. The V and J ends lost 6 bases and 2 bases respectively, with 11 bases between them. The germline V gene encodes CDR1 SGHKS and CDR2 YYEKEE (reference sequence). This CDR3 comprises 13 residues. CDR3: CASILALQETQYF. The DNA for the CDR3 is TGTGCCAGCATTCTCGCATTACAAGAGACCCAGTACTTC.

This clonotype has at least ten counts. CDR3 nucleotide sequence: TGCGCCAGCAAAGAGGCTAGCGGCTCCTTCGGAGAGACCCAGTACTTC. As protein: CASKEASGSFGETQYF. The chain couples TRBV5-1 to TRBJ2-5, with 7 positions matching TRBD2. The V and J ends lost 6 bases and 4 bases, in that order; junction bases with no gene match: 15. Per the germline V gene, CDR1 is SGHRS and CDR2 is YFSETQ. This CDR3 is built from 16 residues.

This clonotype was found many times. The J gene is TRBJ2-3, the V gene TRBV5-1; the D is unclear. V was shortened by 0 bases and J by 4 bases, with 9 bases between the two germline ends. The CDR3 spans 14 residues. Per germline, CDR1 SGHRS and CDR2 YFSETQ. CDR3 residues: CASSLADGSDTQYF. CDR3 coding DNA: TGCGCCAGCAGCTTGGCGGACGGCTCAGATACGCAGTATTTT. Variable domain in full (rest from reference TRBV5-1 and TRBJ2-3): KAGVTQTPRYLIKTRGQQVTLSCSPISGHRSVSWYQQTPGQGLQFLFEYFSETQRNKGNFPGRFSGRQFSNSRSEMNVSTLELGDSALYLCASSLADGSDTQYFGPGTRLTVL.

This clonotype occurred many times. The chain uses TRBV4-2 and TRBJ2-1; tentative D call: TRBD2 (5 bases). The V gene lost 4 bases and the J gene lost 0 bases, with 31 bases spanning the gap. The CDR3 loop spans 22 amino acids. Germline V gives CDR1 LGHNA, CDR2 YNFKEQ. This chain's CDR3 is CASSPDVGGTYGNPFSYNEQFF. CDR3 in DNA: TGTGCCAGCAGCCCAGACGTCGGAGGAACCTACGGCAATCCTTTCTCCTACAATGAGCAGTTCTTC.